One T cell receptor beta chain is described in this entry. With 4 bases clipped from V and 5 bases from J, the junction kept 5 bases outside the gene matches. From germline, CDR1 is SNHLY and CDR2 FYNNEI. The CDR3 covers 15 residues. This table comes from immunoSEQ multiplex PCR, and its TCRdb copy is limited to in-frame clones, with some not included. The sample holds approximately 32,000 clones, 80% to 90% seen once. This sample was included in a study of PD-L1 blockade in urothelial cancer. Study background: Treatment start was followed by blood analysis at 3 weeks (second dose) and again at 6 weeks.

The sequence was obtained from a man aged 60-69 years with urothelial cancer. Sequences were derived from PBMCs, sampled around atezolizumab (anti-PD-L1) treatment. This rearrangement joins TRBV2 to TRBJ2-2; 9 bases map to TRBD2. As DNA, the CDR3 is TGTGCCAGCAGTGTAACTAGCGGGTCAACCGGGGAGCTGTTTTTT. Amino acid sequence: CASSVTSGSTGELFF.